The clone carrying this T cell receptor beta chain was seen a single time. In the original analysis: Amplifying reference gene primers gave estimates of nucleated cell counts. Assay used: immunoSEQ multiplex PCR; TCRdb lists only in-frame clones, some missing. The V and J calls and the clone size are those of that table, but D and trimming were determined from the DNA. The data contain some 97,000 clones, around nine tenths of them singletons. The data were taken from a study of blood T cell repertoires in COVID-19. About the research overall: In each case, the material was cDNA or gDNA derived from T cells, B-cell-depleted T cells, or PBMCs.

The CDR3 consists of 16 residues. CDR1 is SGHNT and CDR2 is YYREEE in the germline V gene (reference sequence). V shed 1 base, J shed 7 bases, and the junction held 7 bases outside the gene matches. The TCR sequence derives from a human donor in a cohort sampled during active COVID-19. Sequences were obtained from peripheral blood. This chain joins TRBV5-4 and TRBJ2-2; 10 nucleotides align to TRBD2. DNA for the CDR3: TGTGCCAGCAGCTTGAACAGCGGGAGGGCTAACGGGGAGCTGTTTTTT. Translated: CASSLNSGRANGELFF.